Sequencing of this T cell receptor beta chain was carried out in a study of CD8+ T cells in alopecia areata. Study-level background: The protocol delivered tofacitinib for 6 to 18 months, then withdrew it for 6 months. Study results and caveats: In scalp and blood, many expanded lesional clones persisted during tofacitinib. Resident alphabeta T-cell populations of normal skin are likewise subject to sequencing in scalp samples.

About this clone itself: Antigen: not known.

After isolation, RNA underwent reverse transcription to generate cDNA as the sequencing template. Generated by immunoSEQ multiplex PCR, the TCRdb table keeps only in-frame clones and is missing some. The repertoire holds more than 200,000 clones, with over 60% as singletons. The treatment: oral pan-JAK inhibitor, 5-10 mg twice daily. There are 16 residues in the CDR3. The V and J ends lost 2 bases and 2 bases respectively, with 13 bases between them. Germline V CDR1 and CDR2: GTSNPN, SVGIG (reference sequence). The chain is built from TRBV30 and TRBJ1-6, with a weak D call TRBD1 (5 bases). This sequence was found in a human donor with alopecia areata. The specimen was CD4+ T cells sorted from blood, collected at week 4, from a patient treated with tofacitinib. The CDR3 nucleotides read TGTGCCTGGAGTATCGGGGGTCTAGCCTATAATTCACCCCTCCACTTT. Translating gives CAWSIGGLAYNSPLHF.